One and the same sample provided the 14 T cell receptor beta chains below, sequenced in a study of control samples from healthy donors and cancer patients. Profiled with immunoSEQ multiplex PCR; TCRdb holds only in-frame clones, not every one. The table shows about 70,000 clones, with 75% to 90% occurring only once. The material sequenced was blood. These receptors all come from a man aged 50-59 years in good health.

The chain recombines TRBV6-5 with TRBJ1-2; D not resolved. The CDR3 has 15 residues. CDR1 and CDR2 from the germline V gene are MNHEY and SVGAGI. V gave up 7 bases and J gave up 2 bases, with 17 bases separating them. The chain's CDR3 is CASTLRQFMNYGYTF. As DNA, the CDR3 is TGTGCCAGCACTTTACGGCAGTTTATGAACTATGGCTACACCTTC.

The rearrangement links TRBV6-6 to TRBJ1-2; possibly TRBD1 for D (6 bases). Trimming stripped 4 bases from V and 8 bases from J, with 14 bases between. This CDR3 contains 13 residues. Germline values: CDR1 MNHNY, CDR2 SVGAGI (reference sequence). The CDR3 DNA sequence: TGTGCCAGCAGTTTCCAGGGGCCGGAAGGCTACACCTTC. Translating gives CASSFQGPEGYTF.

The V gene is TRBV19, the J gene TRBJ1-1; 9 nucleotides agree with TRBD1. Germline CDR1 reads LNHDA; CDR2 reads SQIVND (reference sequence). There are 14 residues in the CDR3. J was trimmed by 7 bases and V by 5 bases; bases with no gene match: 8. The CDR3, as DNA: TGTGCCAGTAGTTGGACAGGGGCCCCGGGTGAAGCTTTCTTT. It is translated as CASSWTGAPGEAFF.

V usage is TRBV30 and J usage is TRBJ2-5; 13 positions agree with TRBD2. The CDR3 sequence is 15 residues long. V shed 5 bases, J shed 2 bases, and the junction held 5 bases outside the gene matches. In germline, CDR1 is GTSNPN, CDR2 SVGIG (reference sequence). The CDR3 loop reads CAWDTGLAGQETQYF. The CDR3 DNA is TGTGCCTGGGATACGGGACTAGCGGGACAAGAGACCCAGTACTTC.

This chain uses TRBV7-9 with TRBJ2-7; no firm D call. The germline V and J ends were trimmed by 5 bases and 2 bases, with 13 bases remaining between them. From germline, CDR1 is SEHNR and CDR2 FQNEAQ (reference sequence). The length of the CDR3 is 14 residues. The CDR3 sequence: CASSLPGVPYEQYF. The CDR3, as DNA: TGTGCCAGCAGCCTACCAGGTGTCCCCTACGAGCAGTACTTC.

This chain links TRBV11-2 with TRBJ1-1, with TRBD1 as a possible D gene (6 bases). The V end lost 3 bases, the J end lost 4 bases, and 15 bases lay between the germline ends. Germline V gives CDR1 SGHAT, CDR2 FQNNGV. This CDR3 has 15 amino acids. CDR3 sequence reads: CASSFGGAGSTEAFF. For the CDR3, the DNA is TGTGCCAGCAGCTTCGGGGGCGCGGGGAGCACTGAAGCTTTCTTT.

The CDR3: CASSLANDGELFF. In DNA form, the CDR3 reads TGTGCCAGCAGCCTTGCCAACGACGGGGAGCTGTTTTTT. The chain couples TRBV11-3 to TRBJ2-2; no reliable D call. V lost 5 bases and J lost 7, with 11 bases in between. This CDR3 has 13 residues. Per germline, CDR1 SGHNT and CDR2 YENEEA.

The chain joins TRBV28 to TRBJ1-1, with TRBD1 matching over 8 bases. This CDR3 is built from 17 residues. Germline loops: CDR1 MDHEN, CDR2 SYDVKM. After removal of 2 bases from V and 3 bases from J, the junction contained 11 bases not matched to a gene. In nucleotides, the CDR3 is TGTGCCAGCAGTTTACCGGACAGGGACAACCGAGACACTGAAGCTTTCTTT. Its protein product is CASSLPDRDNRDTEAFF.

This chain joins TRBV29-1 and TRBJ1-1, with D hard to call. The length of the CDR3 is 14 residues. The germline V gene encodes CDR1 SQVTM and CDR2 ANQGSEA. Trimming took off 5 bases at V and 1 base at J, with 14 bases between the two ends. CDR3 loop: CSVKEIISNTEAFF. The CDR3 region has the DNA TGCAGCGTTAAGGAAATTATATCGAACACTGAAGCTTTCTTT.

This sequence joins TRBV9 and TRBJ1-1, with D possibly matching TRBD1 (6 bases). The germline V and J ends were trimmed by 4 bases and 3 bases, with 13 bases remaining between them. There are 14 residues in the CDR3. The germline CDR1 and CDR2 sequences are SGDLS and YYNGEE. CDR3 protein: CASSLWGGDTEAFF. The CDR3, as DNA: TGTGCCAGCAGCCTCTGGGGGGGCGACACTGAAGCTTTCTTT.

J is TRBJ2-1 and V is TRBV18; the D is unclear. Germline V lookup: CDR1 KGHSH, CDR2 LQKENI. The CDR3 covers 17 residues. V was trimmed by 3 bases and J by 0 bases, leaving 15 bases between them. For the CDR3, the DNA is TGTGCCAGCTCACCCACTAACCTCAGAGACTCCTACAATGAGCAGTTCTTC. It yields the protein CASSPTNLRDSYNEQFF.

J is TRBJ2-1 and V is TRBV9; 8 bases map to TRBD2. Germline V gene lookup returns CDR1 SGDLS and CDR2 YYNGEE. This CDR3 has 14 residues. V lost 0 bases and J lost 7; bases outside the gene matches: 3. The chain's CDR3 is CASSVGGGSNEQFF. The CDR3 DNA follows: TGTGCCAGCAGCGTAGGCGGGGGGTCGAATGAGCAGTTCTTC.

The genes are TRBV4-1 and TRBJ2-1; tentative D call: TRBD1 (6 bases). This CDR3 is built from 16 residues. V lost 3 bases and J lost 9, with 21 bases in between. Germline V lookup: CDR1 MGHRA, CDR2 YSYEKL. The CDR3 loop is CASSHAGSQRRGEQFF. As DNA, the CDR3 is TGCGCCAGCAGCCACGCTGGGAGCCAGCGCAGGGGTGAGCAGTTCTTC.

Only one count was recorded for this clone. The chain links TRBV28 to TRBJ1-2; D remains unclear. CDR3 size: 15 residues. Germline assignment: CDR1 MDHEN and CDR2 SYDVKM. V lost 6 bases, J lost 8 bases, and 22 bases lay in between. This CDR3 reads CASSPIGRLLFGYTF. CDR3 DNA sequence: TGTGCCAGCAGCCCGATTGGACGCCTTCTATTCGGCTACACCTTC.